This TCR delta chain was identified in a study of gamma-delta T cells after stem cell transplantation. Notes on this clone: A read error is likely here: a far larger clone is one base away. This CDR3 is also generated by other DNA sequences in the sample.

TCRdb re-called the RT-PCR reads via CATT. The profile covers more than 1,000 delta-chain clones, with roughly 4.5% appearing a single time and 30% to 35% taken by the ten largest. Per germline, CDR1 GEAIGNYY and CDR2 EKD. The CDR3 extends over 16 amino acids. V was pared by 0 bases and J by 2 bases, with 15 bases between. Sequencing used gamma-delta T cells. The chain combines TRDV2 with TRDJ1, with D perhaps TRDD3 (5 bases). The sequence came from a human donor. It is not recorded whose cells these are; they may come from a transplant donor. CDR3 DNA: TGTGCCTGTGACACCCTGGGAGCTACCGGAACCGATAAACTCATCTTT. It codes for CACDTLGATGTDKLIF.